The present T cell receptor beta chain was sequenced within a study of CD8+ T cells in alopecia areata. Whole-study results and caveats: In lesional scalp, particularly from alopecia totalis/universalis, clonality was higher than in normal scalp.

As the sequencing template, cDNA was produced by extracting RNA and reverse transcribing it. Sequencing used immunoSEQ multiplex PCR; TCRdb keeps in-frame clones, though not all of them. The table lists over 150,000 clones, approximately 57% of them singletons, with 11% to 15% in the top ten. Treatment noted: oral pan-JAK inhibitor, 5-10 mg twice daily. Both CD4+ and CD8+ T cells were separated by sorting PBMCs. This clone was detected once. The antigen is unknown. The CDR3 is made up of 12 amino acids. Germline V gene data show CDR1 as MNHNY and CDR2 as SVGAGI (reference sequence). V gave up 2 bases and J gave up 9 bases, with 11 bases separating them.

This material consisted of CD4+ T cells sorted from blood, taken at week 24, from a patient treated with tofacitinib. The chain couples TRBV6-6 to TRBJ2-7; the D is unclear. The sequence was obtained from a human donor with alopecia areata. CDR3 loop: CASSYPQVGQYF. As DNA, the CDR3 is TGTGCCAGCAGTTACCCGCAGGTGGGGCAGTACTTC.